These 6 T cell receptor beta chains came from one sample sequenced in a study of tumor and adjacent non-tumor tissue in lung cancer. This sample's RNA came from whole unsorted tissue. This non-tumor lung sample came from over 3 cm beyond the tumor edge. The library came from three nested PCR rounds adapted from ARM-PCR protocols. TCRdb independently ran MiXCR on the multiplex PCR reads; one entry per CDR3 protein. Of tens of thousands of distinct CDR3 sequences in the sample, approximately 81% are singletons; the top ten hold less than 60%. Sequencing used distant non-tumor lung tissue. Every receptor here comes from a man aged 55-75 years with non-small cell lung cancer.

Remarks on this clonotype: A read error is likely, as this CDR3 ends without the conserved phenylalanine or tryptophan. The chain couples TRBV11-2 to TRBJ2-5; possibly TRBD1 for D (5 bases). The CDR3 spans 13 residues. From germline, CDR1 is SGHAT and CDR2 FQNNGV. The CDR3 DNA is TGTTCCAGCAGTTCTATAGGGGAAGAGACCCAGTACTGC. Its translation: CSSSSIGEETQYC.

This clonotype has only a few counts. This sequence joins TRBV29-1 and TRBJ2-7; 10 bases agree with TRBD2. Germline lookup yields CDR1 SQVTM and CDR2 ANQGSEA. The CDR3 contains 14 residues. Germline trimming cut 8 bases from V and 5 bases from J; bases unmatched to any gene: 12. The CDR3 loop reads CSFISGRAIHEQYF. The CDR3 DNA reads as TGCAGCTTCATCAGCGGGAGGGCAATCCACGAGCAGTACTTC.

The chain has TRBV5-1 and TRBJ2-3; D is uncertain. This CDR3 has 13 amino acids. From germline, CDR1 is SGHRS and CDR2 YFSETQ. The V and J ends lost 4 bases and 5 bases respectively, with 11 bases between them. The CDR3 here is CASSKALEDTQYF. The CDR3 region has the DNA TGCGCCAGCAGCAAAGCGTTGGAAGATACGCAGTATTTT.

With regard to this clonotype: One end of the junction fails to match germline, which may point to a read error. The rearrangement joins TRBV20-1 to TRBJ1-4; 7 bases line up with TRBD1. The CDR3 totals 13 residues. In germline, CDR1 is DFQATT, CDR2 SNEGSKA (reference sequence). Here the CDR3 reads CSAPGGTNEKVLF. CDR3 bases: TGCAGTGCTCCAGGGGGGACTAATGAAAAAGTGCTTTTT.

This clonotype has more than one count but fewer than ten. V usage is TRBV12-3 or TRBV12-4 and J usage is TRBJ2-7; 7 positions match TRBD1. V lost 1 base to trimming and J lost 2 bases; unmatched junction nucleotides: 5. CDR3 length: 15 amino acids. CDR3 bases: TGTGCCAGCAGTTTAGTACAGGGGCAGACCTACGAGCAGTACTTC. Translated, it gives CASSLVQGQTYEQYF.

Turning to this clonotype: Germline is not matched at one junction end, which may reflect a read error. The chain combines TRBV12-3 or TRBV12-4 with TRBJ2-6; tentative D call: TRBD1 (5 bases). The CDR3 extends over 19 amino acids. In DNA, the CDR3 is TGTGCCAGCAGTTTCCGTATCCGGTACAGTCCCTCTGGGGCCAACATCCTGACTTTC. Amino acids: CASSFRIRYSPSGANILTF.